This T cell receptor (beta chain) is from a study of blood T cell repertoires in COVID-19. As for the study in general: The study drew acute and convalescent COVID-19 samples from the United States, Italy and Spain. PBMCs, B-cell-depleted T cells, or T cells were the source of the cDNA or gDNA that made up the material.

The CDR3 contains 15 residues. Germline CDR1 is MGHDK and CDR2 is SYGVNS. Trimming removed 2 bases from V and 8 bases from J, with 15 bases in between. In the study's own analysis: Scientists estimated how many nucleated cells there were by amplifying reference gene primers. TCRdb keeps only in-frame clones here, not all; method: immunoSEQ multiplex PCR. That table gives V, J and clone size, and the DNA gave D and trimming. The table shows just over 60,000 clones, with roughly 80% occurring only once. Sequenced material: peripheral blood. The sequence came from a man aged 60 to 69 with acute or convalescent COVID-19. The rearrangement links TRBV25-1 to TRBJ1-4, with TRBD1 as a possible D gene (6 bases). The CDR3 reads CASSEGTPYVEKLFF. CDR3 DNA: TGTGCCAGCAGTGAAGGGACACCGTACGTGGAAAAACTGTTTTTT.